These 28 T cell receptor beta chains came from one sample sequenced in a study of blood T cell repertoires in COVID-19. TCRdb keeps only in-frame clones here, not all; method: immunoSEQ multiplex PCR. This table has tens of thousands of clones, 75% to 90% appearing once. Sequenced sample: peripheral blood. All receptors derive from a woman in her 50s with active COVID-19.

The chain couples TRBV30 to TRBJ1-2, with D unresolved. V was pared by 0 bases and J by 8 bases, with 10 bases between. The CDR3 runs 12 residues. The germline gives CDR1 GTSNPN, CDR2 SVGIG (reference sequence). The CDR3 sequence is CAWSVSGRGYTF. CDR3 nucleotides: TGTGCCTGGAGTGTCTCGGGGAGAGGCTACACCTTC. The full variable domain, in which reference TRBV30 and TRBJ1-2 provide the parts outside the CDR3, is SQTIHQWPATLVQPVGSPLSLECTVEGTSNPNLYWYRQAAGRGLQLLFYSVGIGQISSEVPQNLSASRPQDRQFILSSKKLLLSDSGFYLCAWSVSGRGYTFGSGTRLTVV.

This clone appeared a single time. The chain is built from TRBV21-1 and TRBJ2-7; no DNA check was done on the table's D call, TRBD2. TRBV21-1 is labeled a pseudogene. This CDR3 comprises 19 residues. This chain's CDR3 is CASSKADGKLAEPQNEQYF. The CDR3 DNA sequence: TGTGCCAGCAGCAAAGCGGATGGGAAACTAGCGGAGCCTCAGAACGAGCAGTACTTC.

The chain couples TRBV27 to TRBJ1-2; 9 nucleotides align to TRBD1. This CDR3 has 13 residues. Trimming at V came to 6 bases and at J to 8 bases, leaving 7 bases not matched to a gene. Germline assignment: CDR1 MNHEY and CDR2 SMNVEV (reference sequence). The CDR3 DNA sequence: TGTGCCAGCAGGAACCGGGACAGGGACGGCTACACCTTC. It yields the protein CASRNRDRDGYTF.

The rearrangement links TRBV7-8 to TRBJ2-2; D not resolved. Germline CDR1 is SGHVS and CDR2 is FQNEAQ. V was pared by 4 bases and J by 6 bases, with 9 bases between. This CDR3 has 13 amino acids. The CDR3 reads CASSYSRAGELFF. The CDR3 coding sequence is TGTGCCAGCAGCTACTCAAGAGCCGGGGAGCTGTTTTTT.

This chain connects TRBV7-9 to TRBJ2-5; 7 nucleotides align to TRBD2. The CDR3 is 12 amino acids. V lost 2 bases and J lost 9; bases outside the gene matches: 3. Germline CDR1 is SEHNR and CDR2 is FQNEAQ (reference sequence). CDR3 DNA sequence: TGTGCCAGCAGCTTACTGGGGGGGGCCCAGTACTTC. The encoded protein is CASSLLGGAQYF.

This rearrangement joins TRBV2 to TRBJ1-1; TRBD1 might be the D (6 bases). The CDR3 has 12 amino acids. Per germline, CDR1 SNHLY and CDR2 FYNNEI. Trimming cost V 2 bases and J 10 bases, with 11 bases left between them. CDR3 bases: TGTGCCAGCAGTGAAATCGAAGGGGGAGCTTTCTTT. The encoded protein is CASSEIEGGAFF. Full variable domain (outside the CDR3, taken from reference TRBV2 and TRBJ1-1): EPEVTQTPSHQVTQMGQEVILRCVPISNHLYFYWYRQILGQKVEFLVSFYNNEISEKSEIFDDQFSVERPDGSNFTLKIRSTKLEDSAMYFCASSEIEGGAFFGQGTRLTVV.

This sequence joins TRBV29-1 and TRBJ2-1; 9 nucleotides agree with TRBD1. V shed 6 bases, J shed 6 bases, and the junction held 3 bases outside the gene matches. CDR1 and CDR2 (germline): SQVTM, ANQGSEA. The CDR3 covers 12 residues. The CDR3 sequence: CSVGQGGNEQFF. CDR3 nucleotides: TGCAGCGTGGGACAGGGTGGCAATGAGCAGTTCTTC.

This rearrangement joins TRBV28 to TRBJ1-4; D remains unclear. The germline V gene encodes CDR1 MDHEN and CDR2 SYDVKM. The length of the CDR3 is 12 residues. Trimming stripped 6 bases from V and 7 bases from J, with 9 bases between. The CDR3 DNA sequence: TGTGCCAGCAGGCGGGGAGGTGAAAAACTGTTTTTT. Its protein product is CASRRGGEKLFF. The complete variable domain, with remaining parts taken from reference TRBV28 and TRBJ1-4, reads DVKVTQSSRYLVKRTGEKVFLECVQDMDHENMFWYRQDPGLGLRLIYFSYDVKMKEKGDIPEGYSVSREKKERFSLILESASTNQTSMYLCASRRGGEKLFFGSGTQLSVL.

The CDR3 here is CSAGTDQYF. DNA for the CDR3: TGCAGTGCTGGGACAGACCAGTACTTC. The V call is TRBV20-1, the J call TRBJ2-7, with TRBD1 identical over 7 bases. CDR1 DFQATT and CDR2 SNEGSKA come from the germline V gene (reference sequence). This CDR3 has 9 residues. V gave up 5 bases and J gave up 10 bases; unmatched junction bases: 2.

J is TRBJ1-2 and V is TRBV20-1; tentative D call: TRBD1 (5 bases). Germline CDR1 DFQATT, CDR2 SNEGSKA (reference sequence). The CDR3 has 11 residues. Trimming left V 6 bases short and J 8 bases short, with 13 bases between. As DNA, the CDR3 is TGCAGTGCCGGGGGGATGGAAGGCTACACCTTC. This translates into CSAGGMEGYTF.

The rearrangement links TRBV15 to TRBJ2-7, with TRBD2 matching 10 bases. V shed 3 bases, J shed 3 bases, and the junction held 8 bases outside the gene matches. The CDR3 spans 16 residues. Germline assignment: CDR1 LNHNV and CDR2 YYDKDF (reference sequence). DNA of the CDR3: TGTGCCACCAGCAGCGGCCTAGCGGGAGCGCACTACGAGCAGTACTTC. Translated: CATSSGLAGAHYEQYF.

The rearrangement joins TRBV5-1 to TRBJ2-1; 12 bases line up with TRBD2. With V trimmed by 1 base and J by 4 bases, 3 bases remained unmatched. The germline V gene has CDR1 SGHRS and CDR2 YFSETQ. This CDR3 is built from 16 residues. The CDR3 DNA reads TGCGCCAGCAGCTTGCCCCTAGCGGGAGGGTACAATGAGCAGTTCTTC. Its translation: CASSLPLAGGYNEQFF.

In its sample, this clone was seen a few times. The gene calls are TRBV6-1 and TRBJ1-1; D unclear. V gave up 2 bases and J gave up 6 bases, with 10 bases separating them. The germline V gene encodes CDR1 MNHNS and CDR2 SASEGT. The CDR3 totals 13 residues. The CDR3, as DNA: TGTGCCAGCAGTGAAAGTTGGAGACCTGAAGCTTTCTTT. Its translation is CASSESWRPEAFF.

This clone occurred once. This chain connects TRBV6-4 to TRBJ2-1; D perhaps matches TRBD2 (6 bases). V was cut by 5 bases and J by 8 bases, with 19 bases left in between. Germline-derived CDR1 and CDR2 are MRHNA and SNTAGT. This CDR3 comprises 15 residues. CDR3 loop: CASSLVSSVPHEQFF. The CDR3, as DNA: TGTGCCAGCAGTCTCGTCTCTAGCGTTCCCCATGAGCAGTTCTTC.

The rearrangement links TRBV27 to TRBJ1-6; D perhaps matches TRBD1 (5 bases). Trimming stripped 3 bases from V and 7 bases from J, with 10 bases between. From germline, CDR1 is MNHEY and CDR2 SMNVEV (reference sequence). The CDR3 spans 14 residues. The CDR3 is CASSFSDRNSPLHF. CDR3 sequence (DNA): TGTGCCAGCAGTTTTAGTGACAGAAATTCACCCCTCCACTTT.

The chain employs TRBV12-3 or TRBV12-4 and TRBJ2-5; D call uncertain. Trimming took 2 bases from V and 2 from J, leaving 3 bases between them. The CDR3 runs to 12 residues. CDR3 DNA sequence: TGTGCCAGCAGTTTACTACAAGAGACCCAGTACTTC. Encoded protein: CASSLLQETQYF.

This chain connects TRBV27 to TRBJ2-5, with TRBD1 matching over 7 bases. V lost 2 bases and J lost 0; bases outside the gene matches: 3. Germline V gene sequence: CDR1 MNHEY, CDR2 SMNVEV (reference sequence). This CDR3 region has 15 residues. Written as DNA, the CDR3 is TGTGCCAGCAGTTTAACAGGGGAGTACCAAGAGACCCAGTACTTC. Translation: CASSLTGEYQETQYF.

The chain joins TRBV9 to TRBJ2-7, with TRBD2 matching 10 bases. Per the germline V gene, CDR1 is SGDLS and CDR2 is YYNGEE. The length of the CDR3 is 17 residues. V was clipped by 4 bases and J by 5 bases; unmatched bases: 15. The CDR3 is CASSPSFGSGRLDEQYF. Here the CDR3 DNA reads TGTGCCAGCAGCCCCAGCTTCGGTAGCGGGAGGTTGGACGAGCAGTACTTC.

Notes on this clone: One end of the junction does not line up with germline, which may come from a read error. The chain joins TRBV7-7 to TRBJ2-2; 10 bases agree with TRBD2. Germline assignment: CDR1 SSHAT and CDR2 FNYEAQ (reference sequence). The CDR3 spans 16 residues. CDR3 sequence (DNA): TGTGCTAGCAGCTCTCTCCTAGCGGGAGTTACCGGGGAGCTGTTTTTT. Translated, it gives CASSSLLAGVTGELFF.

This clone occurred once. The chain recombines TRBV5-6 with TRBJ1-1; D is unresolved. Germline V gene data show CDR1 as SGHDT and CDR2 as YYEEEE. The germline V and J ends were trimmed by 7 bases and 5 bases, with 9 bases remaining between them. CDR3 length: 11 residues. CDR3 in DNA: TGTGCCAGCCGCGGAAAGACTGAAGCTTTCTTT. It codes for CASRGKTEAFF. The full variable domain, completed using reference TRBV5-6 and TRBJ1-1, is DAGVTQSPTHLIKTRGQQVTLRCSPKSGHDTVSWYQQALGQGPQFIFQYYEEEERQRGNFPDRFSGHQFPNYSSELNVNALLLGDSALYLCASRGKTEAFFGQGTRLTVV.

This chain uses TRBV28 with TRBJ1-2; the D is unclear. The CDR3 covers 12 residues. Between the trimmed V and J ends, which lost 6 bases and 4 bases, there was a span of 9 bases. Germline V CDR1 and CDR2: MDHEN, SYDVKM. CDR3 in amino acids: CASSPGVYGYTF. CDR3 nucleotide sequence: TGTGCCAGCAGCCCGGGAGTCTATGGCTACACCTTC.

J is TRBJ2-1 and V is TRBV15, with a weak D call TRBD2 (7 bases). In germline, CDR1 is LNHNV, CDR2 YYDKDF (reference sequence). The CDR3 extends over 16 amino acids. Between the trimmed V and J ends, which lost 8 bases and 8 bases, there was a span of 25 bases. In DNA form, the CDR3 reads TGTGCCACCGCCGGGGGGCGGGAGCTCAGCATGCATGAGCAGTTCTTC. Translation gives CATAGGRELSMHEQFF.

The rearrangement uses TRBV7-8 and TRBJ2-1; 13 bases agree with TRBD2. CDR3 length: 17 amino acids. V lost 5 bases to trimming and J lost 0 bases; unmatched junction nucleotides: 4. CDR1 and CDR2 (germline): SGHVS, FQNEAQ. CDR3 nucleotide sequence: TGTGCCAGCAGCGGGGGGACTAGCGGGATCTCCTACAATGAGCAGTTCTTC. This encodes CASSGGTSGISYNEQFF.

CDR3: CSVVVTGTGEQFF. CDR3 nucleotides: TGCAGCGTCGTGGTGACAGGGACCGGTGAGCAGTTCTTC. V gene TRBV29-1 combines with J gene TRBJ2-1; 7 nucleotides match TRBD1. Germline assignment: CDR1 SQVTM and CDR2 ANQGSEA. Trimming cost V 6 bases and J 9 bases; bases outside gene matches: 11. This CDR3 is 13 amino acids long.

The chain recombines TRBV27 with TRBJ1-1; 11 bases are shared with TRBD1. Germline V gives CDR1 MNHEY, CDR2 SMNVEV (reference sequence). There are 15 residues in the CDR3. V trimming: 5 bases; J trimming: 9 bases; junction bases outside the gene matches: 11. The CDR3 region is CASSLHQDRGQKAFF. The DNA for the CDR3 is TGTGCCAGCAGTCTACATCAGGACAGGGGGCAAAAAGCTTTCTTT.

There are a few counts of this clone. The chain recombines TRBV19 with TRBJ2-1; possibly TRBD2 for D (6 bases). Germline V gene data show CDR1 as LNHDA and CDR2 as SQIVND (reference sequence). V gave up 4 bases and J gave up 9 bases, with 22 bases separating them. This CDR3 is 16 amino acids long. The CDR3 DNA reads TGTGCCAGTAGTACCCCTATGACCGGGAGCCCTTCTGAGCAGTTCTTC. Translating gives CASSTPMTGSPSEQFF.

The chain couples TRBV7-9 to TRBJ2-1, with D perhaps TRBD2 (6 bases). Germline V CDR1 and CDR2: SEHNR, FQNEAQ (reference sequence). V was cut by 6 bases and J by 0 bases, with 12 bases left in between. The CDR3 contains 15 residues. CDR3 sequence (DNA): TGTGCCAGCAGGGGGACTGGTAGCTCCTACAATGAGCAGTTCTTC. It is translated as CASRGTGSSYNEQFF.

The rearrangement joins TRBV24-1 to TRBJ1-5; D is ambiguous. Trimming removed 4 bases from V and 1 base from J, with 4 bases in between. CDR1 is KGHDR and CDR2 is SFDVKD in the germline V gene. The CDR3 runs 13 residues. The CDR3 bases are TGTGCCACCAGTGACGGGAGCAATCAGCCCCAGCATTTT. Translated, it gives CATSDGSNQPQHF.